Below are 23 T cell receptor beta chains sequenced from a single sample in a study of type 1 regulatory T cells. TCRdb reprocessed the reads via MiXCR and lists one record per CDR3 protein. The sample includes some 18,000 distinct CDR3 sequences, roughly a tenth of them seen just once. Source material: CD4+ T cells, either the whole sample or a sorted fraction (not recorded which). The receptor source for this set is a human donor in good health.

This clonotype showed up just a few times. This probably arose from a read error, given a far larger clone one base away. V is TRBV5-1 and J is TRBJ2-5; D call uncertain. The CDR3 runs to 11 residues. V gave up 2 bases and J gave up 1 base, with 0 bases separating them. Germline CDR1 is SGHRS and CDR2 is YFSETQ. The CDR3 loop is CASSFQETQYF. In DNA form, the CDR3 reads TGCGCCAGCAGCTTCCAAGAGACCCAGTACTTC.

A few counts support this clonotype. CDR3 residues: CASSAGQGETQYF. CDR3 DNA sequence: TGTGCCAGCAGCGCGGGACAGGGAGAGACCCAGTACTTC. The gene calls are TRBV28 and TRBJ2-5, with TRBD1 identical over 9 bases. The germline V gene has CDR1 MDHEN and CDR2 SYDVKM. The CDR3 sequence is 13 residues long. J gave up 4 bases and V 6 bases, and 3 bases lay outside the gene matches.

This chain's CDR3 is CASRIRGGGVLTF. For the CDR3, the DNA is TGTGCCAGCAGAATTCGGGGGGGTGGAGTCCTGACTTTC. The genes are TRBV12-3 or TRBV12-4 and TRBJ2-6; 8 bases agree with TRBD2. The CDR3 covers 13 residues. Trimming cost V 6 bases and J 13 bases; bases outside gene matches: 8.

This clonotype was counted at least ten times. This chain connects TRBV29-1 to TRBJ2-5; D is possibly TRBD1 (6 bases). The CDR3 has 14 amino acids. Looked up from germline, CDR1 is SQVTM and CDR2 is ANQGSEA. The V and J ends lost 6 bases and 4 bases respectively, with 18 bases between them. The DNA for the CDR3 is TGCAGCGTCAGGGGCGAGGGTCGGCGAGAGACCCAGTACTTC. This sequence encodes CSVRGEGRRETQYF.

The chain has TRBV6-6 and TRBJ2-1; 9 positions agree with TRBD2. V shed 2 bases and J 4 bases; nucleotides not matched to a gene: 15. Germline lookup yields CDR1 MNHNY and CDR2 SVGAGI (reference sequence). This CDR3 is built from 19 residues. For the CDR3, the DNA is TGTGCCAGCAGTTACCCATTATCGGGCGGGACTAGCCTTTACAATGAGCAGTTCTTC. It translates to CASSYPLSGGTSLYNEQFF.

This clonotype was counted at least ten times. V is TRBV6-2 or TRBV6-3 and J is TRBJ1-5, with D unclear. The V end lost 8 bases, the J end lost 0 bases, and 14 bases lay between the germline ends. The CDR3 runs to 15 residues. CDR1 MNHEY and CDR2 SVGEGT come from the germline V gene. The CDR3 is CASGGAFYSNQPQHF. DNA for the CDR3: TGTGCCAGCGGCGGAGCCTTTTATAGCAATCAGCCCCAGCATTTT.

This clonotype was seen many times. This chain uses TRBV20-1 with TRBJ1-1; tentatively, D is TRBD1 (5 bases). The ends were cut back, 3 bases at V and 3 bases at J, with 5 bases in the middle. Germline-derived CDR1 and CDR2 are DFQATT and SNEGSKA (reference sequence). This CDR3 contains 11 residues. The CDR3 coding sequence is TGCAGTGCTAGGGGGGACACTGAAGCTTTCTTT. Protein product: CSARGDTEAFF.

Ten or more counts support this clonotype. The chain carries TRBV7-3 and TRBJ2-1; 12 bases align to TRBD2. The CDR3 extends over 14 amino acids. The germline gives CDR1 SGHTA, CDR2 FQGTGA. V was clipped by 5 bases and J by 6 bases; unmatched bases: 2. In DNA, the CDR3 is TGTGCCAGCAGCCCGGGACTAGCGGGCAATGAGCAGTTCTTC. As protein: CASSPGLAGNEQFF.

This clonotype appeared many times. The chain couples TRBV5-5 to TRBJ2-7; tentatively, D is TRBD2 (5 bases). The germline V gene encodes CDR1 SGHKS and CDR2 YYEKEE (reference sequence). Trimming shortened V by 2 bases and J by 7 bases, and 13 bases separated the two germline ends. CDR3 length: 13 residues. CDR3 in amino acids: CASSFAEGREQYF. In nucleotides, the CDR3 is TGTGCCAGCAGCTTTGCCGAGGGCAGGGAGCAGTACTTC.

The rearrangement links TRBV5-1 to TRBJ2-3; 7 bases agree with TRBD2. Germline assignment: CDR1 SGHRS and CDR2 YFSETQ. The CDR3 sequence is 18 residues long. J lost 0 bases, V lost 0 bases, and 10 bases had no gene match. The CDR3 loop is CASSLARGSGASTDTQYF. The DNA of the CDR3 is TGCGCCAGCAGCTTGGCTCGAGGAAGCGGGGCTAGCACAGATACGCAGTATTTT. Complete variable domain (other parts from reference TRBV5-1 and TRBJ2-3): KAGVTQTPRYLIKTRGQQVTLSCSPISGHRSVSWYQQTPGQGLQFLFEYFSETQRNKGNFPGRFSGRQFSNSRSEMNVSTLELGDSALYLCASSLARGSGASTDTQYFGPGTRLTVL.

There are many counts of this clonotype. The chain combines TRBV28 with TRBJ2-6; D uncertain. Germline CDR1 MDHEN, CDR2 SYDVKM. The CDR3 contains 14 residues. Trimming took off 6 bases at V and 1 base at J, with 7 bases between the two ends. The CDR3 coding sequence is TGTGCCAGCAGCCTCCCATCTGGGGCCAACGTCCTGACTTTC. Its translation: CASSLPSGANVLTF. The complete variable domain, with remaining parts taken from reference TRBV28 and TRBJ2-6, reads DVKVTQSSRYLVKRTGEKVFLECVQDMDHENMFWYRQDPGLGLRLIYFSYDVKMKEKGDIPEGYSVSREKKERFSLILESASTNQTSMYLCASSLPSGANVLTFGAGSRLTVL.

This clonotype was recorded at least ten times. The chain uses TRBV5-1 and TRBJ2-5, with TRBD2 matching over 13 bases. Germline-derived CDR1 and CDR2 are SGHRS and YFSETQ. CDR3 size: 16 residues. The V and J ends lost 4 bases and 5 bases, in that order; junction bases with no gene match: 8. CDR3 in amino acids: CASSPRTLAGGETQYF. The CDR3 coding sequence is TGCGCCAGCAGCCCCCGGACACTAGCGGGAGGGGAGACCCAGTACTTC.

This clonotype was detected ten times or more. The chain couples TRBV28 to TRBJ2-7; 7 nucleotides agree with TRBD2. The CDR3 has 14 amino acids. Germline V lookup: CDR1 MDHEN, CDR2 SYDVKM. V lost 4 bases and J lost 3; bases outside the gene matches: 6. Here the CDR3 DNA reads TGTGCCAGCAGTTCCCCAGCGGGAATCTACGAGCAGTACTTC. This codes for CASSSPAGIYEQYF.

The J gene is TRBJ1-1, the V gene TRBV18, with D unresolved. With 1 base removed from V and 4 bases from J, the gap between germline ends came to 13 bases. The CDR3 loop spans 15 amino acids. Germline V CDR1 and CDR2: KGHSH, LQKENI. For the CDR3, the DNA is TGTGCCAGCTCACCACAGGCAACCCCGGGCACTGAAGCTTTCTTT. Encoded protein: CASSPQATPGTEAFF. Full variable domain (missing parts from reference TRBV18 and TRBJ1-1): NAGVMQNPRHLVRRRGQEARLRCSPMKGHSHVYWYRQLPEEGLKFMVYLQKENIIDESGMPKERFSAEFPKEGPSILRIQQVVRGDSAAYFCASSPQATPGTEAFFGQGTRLTVV.

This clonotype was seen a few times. The chain's CDR3 is CASSPGQKGYEQYF. CDR3 DNA: TGCGCCAGCAGCCCGGGACAGAAGGGCTACGAGCAGTACTTC. The chain couples TRBV5-1 to TRBJ2-7; TRBD1 agrees at 7 bases. J gave up 3 bases and V 4 bases, and 7 bases lay outside the gene matches. The CDR3 length is 14 residues. CDR1 and CDR2 (germline): SGHRS, YFSETQ.

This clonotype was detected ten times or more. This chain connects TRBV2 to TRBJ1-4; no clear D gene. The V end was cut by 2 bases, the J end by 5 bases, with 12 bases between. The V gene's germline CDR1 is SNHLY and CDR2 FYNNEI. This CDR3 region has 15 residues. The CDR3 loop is CASSEYFLHNEKLFF. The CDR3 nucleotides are TGTGCCAGCAGTGAATACTTCCTACACAATGAAAAACTGTTTTTT.

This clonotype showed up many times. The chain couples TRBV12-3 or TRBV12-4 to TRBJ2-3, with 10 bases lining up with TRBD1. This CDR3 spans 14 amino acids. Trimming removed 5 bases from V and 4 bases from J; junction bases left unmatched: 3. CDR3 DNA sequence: TGTGCCAGCAGTCCCGGGACAGGGGCAGATACGCAGTATTTT. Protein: CASSPGTGADTQYF.

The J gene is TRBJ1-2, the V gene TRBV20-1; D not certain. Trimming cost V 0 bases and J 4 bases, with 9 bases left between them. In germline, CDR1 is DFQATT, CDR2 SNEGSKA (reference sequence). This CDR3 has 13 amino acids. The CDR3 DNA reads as TGCAGTGCTAGAGATTTCGGGAGCTATGGCTACACCTTC. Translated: CSARDFGSYGYTF.

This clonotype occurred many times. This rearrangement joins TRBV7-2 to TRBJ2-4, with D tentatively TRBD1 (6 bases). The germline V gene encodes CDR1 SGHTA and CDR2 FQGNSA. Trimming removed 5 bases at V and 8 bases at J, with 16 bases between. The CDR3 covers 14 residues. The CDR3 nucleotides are TGTGCCAGCAGCACGCGGACAGCGGAGGACATTCAGTACTTC. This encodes CASSTRTAEDIQYF.

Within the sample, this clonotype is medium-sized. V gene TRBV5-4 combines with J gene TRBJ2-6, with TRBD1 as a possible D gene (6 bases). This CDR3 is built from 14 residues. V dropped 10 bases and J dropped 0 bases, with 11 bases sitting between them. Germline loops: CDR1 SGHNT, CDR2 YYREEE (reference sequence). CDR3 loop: CALGQLSGANVLTF. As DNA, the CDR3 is TGTGCCCTAGGACAGCTCTCTGGGGCCAACGTCCTGACTTTC.

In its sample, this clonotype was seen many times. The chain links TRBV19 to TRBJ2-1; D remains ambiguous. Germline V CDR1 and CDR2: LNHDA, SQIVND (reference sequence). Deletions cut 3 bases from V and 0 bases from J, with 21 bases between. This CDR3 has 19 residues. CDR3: CASSISGMTDRSSYNEQFF. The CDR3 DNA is TGTGCCAGTAGTATTTCTGGTATGACGGATAGAAGCTCCTACAATGAGCAGTTCTTC.

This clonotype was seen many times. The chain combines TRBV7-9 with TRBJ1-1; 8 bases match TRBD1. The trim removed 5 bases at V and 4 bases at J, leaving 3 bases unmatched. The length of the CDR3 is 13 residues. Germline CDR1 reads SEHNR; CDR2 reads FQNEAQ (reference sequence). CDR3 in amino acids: CASSKDRGTEAFF. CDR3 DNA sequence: TGTGCCAGCAGCAAAGACAGGGGCACTGAAGCTTTCTTT. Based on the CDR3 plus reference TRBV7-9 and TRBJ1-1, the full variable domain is DTGVSQNPRHKITKRGQNVTFRCDPISEHNRLYWYRQTLGQGPEFLTYFQNEAQLEKSRLLSDRFSAERPKGSFSTLEIQRTEQGDSAMYLCASSKDRGTEAFFGQGTRLTVV.

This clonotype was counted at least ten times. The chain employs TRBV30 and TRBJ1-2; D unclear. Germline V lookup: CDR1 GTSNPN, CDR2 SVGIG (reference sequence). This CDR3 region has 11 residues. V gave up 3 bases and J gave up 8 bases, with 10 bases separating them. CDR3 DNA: TGTGCCTGGAGACCCCCGCTGGGCTACACCTTC. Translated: CAWRPPLGYTF.